This T cell receptor (beta chain) emerged from a study of blood T cell repertoires in COVID-19 (dated by TCRdb to between 2020 and 2021). Background on the whole study: Samples covering the acute and convalescent phases of COVID-19 were provided by collaborators in the United States, Italy and Spain. The material from the prospective study consisted of cDNA or gDNA derived from T cells, B-cell-depleted T cells, or PBMCs. Subjects who had been exposed to COVID-19, were actively infected with it, or had recovered from it provided the deeply sampled blood TCRbeta repertoires that made up the dataset. The repertoires were released in a freely available public database intended as a resource for research on the immune response to SARS-CoV-2. Samples came from the ongoing ImmuneRACE study (first 160 participants) plus 1,254 subjects from 6 global collaborators. Sample metadata almost always included a de-identified subject ID, COVID-19 status, age in years and sex. HLA class I and class II types, where available, came from metadata supplied by the sample provider rather than from assay-based typing. Points the paper makes about the study in general: How much clinical and demographic metadata was included differed by source and by participant, and the metadata was provided uncurated.

Sequences LGHNT (CDR1) and FRNRAP (CDR2) are obtained from the germline V gene. The CDR3 spans 14 residues, from the cysteine through the phenylalanine. CDR3 DNA only is kept here, 42 bases in frame from base 1. Relative to germline, V is 11 bases shorter and J is 6 bases shorter, with 22 bases between their ends. In regard to this clone: Its antigen is unknown. Per-nucleotide qualities are absent, and no much larger clonotype sits a single base away.

TCRbeta CDR3 regions were amplified from genomic DNA using the immunoSEQ Assay, a bias-controlled multiplex PCR. The study's own analysis went as follows. The number of nucleated cells in each sample was estimated from the amplification of reference gene primers within the assay. To quantify the absolute abundance of each unique TCRbeta CDR3 rearrangement, sequence reads were collapsed and filtered. Productive Simpson clonality was computed per sample as the square root of Simpson's diversity index over productive rearrangements. The source is immuneACCESS, and TCRdb retained only in-frame sequences with V and J called. Part of the clones is not carried over; for the studies checked, unresolved V genes explain less than half of this, and the remainder is unexplained. V and J calls and clone size come straight from that table; D and trimming were deduced from the DNA. This sample lists some 140,000 clones; approximately 80% were detected once. The top ten constitute 25% to 35% of the sample.

The collaborating institutions used their own protocols to collect whole blood in K2EDTA tubes. For TCRbeta analysis, collaborator samples were shipped as frozen whole blood, as isolated PBMCs, or as DNA extracted from either sample type. The chain uses TRBV12-5 and TRBJ1-1; the D gene is perhaps TRBD1, from 5 matching bases. The sequence was obtained from an older woman with acute or convalescent COVID-19. Sequencing was performed on peripheral blood. The sequence in DNA is TGTGCTGGATCCAGGACACGGAGTGCGGCTGAAGCTTTCTTT. It translates to CAGSRTRSAAEAFF.